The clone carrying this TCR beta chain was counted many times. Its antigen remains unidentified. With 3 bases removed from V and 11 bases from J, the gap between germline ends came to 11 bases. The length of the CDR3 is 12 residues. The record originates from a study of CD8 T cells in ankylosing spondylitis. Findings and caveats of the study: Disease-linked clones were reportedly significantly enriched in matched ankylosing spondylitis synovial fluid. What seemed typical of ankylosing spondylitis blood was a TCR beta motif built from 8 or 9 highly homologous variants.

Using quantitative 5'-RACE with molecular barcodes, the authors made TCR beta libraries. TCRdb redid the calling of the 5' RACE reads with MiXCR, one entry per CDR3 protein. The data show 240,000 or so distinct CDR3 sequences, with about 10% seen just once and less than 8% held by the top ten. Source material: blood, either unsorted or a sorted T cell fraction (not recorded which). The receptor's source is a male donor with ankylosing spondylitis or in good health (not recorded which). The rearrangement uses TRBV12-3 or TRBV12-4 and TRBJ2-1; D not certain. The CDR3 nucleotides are TGTGCCAGCAGTTTTGACTCACGTCAGCAGTTCTTC. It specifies CASSFDSRQQFF.